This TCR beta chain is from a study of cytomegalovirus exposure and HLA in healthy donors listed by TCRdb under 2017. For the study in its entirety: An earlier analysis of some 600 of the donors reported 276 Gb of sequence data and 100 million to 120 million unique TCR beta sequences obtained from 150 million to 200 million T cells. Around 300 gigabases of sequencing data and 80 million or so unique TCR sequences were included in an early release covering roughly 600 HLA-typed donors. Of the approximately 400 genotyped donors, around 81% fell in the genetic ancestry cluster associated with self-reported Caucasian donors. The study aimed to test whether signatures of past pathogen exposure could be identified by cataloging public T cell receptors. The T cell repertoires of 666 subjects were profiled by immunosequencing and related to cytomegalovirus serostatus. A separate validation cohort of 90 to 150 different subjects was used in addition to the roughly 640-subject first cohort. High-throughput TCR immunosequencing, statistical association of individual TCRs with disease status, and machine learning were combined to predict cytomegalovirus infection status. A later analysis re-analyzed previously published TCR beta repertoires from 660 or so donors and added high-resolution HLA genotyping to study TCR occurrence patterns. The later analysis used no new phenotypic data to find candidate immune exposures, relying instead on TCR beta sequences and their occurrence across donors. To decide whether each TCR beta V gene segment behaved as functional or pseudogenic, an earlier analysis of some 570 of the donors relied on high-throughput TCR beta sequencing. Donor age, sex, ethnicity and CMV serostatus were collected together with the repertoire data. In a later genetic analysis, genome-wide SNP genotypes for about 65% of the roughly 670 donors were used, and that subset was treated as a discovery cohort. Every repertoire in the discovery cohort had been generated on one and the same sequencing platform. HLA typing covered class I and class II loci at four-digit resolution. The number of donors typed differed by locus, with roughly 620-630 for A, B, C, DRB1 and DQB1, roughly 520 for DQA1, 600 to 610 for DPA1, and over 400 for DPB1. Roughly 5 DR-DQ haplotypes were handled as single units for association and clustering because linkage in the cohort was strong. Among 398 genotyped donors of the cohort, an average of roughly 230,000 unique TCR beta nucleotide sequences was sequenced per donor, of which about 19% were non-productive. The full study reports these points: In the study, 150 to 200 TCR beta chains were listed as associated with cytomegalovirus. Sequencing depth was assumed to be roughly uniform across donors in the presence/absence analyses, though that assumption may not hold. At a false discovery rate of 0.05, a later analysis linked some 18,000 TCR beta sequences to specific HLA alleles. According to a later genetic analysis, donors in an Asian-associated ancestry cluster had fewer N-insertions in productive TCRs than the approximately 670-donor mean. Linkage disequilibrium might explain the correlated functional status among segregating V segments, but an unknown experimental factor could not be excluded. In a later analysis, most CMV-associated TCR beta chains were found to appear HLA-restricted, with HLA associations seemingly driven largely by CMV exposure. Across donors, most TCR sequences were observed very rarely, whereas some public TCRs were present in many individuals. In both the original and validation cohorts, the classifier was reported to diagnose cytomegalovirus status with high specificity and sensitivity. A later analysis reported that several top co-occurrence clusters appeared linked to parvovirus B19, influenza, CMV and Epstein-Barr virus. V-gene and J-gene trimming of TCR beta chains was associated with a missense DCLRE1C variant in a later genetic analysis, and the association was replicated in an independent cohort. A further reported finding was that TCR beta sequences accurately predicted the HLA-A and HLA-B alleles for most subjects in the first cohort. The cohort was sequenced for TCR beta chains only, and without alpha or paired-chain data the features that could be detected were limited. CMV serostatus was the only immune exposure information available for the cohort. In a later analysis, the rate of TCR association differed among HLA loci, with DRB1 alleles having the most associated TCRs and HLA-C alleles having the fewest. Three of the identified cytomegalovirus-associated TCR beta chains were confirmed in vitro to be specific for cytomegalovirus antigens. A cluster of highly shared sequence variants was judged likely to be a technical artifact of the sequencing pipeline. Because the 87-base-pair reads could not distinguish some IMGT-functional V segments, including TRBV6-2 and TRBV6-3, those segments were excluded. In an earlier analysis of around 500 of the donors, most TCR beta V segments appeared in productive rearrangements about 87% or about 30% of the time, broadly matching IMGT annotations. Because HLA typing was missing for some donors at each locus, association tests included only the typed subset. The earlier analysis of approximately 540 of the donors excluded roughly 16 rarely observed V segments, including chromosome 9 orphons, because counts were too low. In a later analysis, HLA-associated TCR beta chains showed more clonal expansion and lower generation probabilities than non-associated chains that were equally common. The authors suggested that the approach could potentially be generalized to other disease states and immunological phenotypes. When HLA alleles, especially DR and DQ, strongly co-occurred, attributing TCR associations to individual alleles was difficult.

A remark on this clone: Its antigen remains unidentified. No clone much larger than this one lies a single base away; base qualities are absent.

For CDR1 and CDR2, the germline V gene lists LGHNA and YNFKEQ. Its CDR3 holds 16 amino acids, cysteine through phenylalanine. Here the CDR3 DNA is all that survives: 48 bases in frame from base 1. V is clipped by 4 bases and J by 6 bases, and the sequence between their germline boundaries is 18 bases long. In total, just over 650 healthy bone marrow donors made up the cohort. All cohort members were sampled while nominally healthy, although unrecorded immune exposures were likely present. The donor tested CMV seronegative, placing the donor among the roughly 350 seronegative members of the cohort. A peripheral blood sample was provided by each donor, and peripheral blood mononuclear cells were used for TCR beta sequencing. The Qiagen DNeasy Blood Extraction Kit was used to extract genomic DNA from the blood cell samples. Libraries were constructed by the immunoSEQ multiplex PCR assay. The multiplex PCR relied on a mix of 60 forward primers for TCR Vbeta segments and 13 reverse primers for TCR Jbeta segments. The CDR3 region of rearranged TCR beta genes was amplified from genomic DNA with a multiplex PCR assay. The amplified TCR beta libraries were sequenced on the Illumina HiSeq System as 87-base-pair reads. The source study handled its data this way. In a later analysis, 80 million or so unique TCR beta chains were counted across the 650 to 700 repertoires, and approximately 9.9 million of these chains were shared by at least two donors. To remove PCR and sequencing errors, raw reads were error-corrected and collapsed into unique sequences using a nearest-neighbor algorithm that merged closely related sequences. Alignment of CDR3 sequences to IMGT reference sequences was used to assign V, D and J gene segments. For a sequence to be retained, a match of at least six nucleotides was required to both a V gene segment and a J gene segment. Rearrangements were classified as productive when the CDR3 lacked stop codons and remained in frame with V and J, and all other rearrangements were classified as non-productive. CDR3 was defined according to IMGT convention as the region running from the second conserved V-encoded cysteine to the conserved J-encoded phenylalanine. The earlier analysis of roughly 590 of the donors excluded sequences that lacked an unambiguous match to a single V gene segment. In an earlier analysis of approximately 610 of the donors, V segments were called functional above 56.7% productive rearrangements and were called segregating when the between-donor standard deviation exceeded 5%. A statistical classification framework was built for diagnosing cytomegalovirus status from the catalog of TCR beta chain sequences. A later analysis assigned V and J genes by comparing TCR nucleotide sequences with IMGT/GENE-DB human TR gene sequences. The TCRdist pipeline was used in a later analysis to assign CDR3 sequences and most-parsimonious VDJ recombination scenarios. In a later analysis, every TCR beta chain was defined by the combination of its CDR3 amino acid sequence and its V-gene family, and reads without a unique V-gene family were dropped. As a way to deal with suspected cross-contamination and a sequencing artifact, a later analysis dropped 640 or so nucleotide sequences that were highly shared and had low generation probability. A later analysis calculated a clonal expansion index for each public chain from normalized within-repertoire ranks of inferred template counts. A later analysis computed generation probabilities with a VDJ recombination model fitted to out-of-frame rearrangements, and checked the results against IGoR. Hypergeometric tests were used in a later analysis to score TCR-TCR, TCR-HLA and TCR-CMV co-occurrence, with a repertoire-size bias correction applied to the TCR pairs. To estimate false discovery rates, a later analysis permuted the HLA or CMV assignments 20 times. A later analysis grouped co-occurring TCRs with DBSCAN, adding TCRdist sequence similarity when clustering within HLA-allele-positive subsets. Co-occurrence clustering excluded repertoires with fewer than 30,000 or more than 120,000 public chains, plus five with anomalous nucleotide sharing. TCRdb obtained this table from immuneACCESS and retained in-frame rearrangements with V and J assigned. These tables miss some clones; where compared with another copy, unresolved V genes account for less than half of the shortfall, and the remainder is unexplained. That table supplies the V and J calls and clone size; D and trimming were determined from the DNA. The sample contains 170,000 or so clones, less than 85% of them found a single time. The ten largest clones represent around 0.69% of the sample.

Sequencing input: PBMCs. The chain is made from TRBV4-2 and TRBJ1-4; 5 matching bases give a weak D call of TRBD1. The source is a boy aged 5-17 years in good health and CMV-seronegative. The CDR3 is CASSPQSGGMDEKLFF. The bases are TGTGCCAGCAGCCCGCAATCGGGGGGGATGGATGAAAAACTGTTTTTT.